The clone carrying this T cell receptor beta chain was seen many times. Co-extracted RNA and DNA came from roughly 20-30 mg of unsorted bulk tissue. The CDR3 sequence is 13 residues long. The ends were cut back, 4 bases at V and 3 bases at J, with 9 bases in the middle. Germline assignment: CDR1 MDHEN and CDR2 SYDVKM. Researchers generated TCR beta cDNA from roughly 520 ng of total RNA, relying on a constant-region primer. Nested multiplex PCR, run for three rounds with slightly modified ARM-PCR, yielded TCR beta libraries. The study ran its first two PCR rounds for approximately 10 cycles each, using TRBV1-TRBV30 forward primers and a C-beta reverse primer. TCRdb reprocessed the multiplex PCR reads via MiXCR and lists one record per CDR3 protein. This table holds 20,000 to 25,000 distinct CDR3 sequences, 65% to 85% found once. This specimen comes from a study of tumor-infiltrating lymphocytes in primary liver carcinoma. Study-wide background: The study enrolled male and female patients aged 30 to 69 years. Yields of productive TCRbeta reads ranged from roughly 3.5 to 7.13 million per sample and were similar across tissue types.

This sequence joins TRBV28 and TRBJ1-1; no clear D. The sequencing sample was made of liver tumor tissue from sampling region 1. This sample's subset: tumor region T1, superior pole. The TCR comes from a middle-aged man with primary liver carcinoma and hepatitis B virus infection. The CDR3, as DNA: TGTGCCAGCAGTTACCCTGGCGACACTGAAGCTTTCTTT. Protein product: CASSYPGDTEAFF.